The entry below gives a single TCR beta chain sequence along with its context. V was clipped by 5 bases and J by 0 bases, with 17 bases between them. The germline V gene encodes CDR1 SGHVS and CDR2 FNYEAQ. This CDR3 is 17 amino acids long. The data belong to a study of blood T cell repertoires in COVID-19. Study context: Samples of COVID-19 (acute and convalescent) were obtained from the United States, Italy and Spain. PBMCs, B-cell-depleted T cells, or T cells were the source of the cDNA or gDNA that made up the material.

In the source study's methods: Using reference gene primer amplification, nucleated cell counts were estimated. Sequencing was performed with immunoSEQ multiplex PCR; in TCRdb, only in-frame clones are kept and a portion is missing. V and J calls and clone size are copied from that table; D and trimming were computed from the DNA. Of approximately 170,000 clones in the sample, approximately 87% are singletons; the top ten hold 11%. Patients of the Seattle cohort, enrolled during active infection, were followed longitudinally. This sequence originates from a woman between 55 and 75 years old with COVID-19, enrolled during active disease. Sequenced: peripheral blood. This chain connects TRBV7-6 to TRBJ1-3; possibly TRBD1 for D (6 bases). CDR3 bases: TGTGCCAGCAGCCCCTCGGTGACAGGAAACTCTGGAAACACCATATATTTT. It specifies CASSPSVTGNSGNTIYF.